The present TCR beta chain was sequenced within a study of OX40 agonist ivuxolimab in advanced cancers. In the study overall: Every 2 weeks, patients received ivuxolimab intravenously, dosed at 0.01 to 10 mg/kg.

Germline V gene lookup returns CDR1 MNHEY and CDR2 SMNVEV (reference sequence). V lost 0 bases to trimming and J lost 5 bases; unmatched junction nucleotides: 9. This CDR3 comprises 16 residues. Clones were read by immunoSEQ multiplex PCR, and TCRdb kept only the in-frame ones, dropping some. The data contain about 49,000 clones, 84% of them seen just once; the ten biggest clones take up 1.6%. This clone was counted a single time. The sequence came from an adult with an advanced solid tumor such as melanoma, head and neck, liver or kidney cancer. Here the sequenced sample was CD4+ or CD8+ T cells sorted from blood, taken in a trial of the OX40 agonist ivuxolimab. The V and J genes are TRBV27 and TRBJ2-5; 7 bases match TRBD1. Here the CDR3 DNA reads TGTGCCAGCAGTTTATCGGGACAGCTCTCACGGGAGACCCAGTACTTC. Its translation is CASSLSGQLSRETQYF.